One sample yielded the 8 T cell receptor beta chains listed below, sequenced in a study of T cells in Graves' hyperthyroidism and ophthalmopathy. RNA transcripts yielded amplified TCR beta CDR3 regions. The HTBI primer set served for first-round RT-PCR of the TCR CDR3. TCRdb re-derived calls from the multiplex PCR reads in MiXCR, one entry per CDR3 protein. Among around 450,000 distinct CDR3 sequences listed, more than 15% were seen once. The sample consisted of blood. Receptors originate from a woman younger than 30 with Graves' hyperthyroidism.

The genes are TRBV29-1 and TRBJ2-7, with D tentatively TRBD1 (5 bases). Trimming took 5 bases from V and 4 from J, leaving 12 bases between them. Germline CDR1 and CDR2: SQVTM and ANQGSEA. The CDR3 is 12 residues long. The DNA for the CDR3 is TGCAGCGTTCAGGGATTTCGTTACGAGCAGTACTTC. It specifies CSVQGFRYEQYF.

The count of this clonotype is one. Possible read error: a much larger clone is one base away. CDR3 bases: TGTGCCAGCAGCTTCCTAACCCAGGGATCGGGCGGCTACACCTTC. Translating it yields CASSFLTQGSGGYTF. V usage is TRBV7-9 and J usage is TRBJ1-2, with a possible D match to TRBD1 (5 bases). Trimming shortened V by 3 bases and J by 8 bases, and 19 bases separated the two germline ends. The V gene's germline CDR1 is SEHNR and CDR2 FQNEAQ (reference sequence). CDR3 size: 15 residues.

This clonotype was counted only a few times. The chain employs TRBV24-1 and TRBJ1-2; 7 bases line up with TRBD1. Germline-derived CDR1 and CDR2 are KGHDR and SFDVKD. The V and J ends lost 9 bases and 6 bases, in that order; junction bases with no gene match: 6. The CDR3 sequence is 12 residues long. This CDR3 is CATRQGENGYTF. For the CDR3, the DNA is TGTGCCACCCGACAGGGTGAGAATGGCTACACCTTC.

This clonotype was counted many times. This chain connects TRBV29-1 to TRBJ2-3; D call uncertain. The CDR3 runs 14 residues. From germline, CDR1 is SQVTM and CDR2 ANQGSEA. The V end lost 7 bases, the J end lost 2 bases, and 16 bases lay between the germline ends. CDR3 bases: TGCAGCGCCGCTCCCCCCCCCTCCACAGATACGCAGTATTTT. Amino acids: CSAAPPPSTDTQYF.

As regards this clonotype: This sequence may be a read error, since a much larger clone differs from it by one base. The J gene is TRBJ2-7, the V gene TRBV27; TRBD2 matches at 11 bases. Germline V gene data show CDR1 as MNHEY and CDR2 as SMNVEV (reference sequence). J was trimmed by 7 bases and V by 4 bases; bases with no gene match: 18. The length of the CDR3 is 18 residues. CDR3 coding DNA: TGTGCCAGCAGTTCTTACCCCCCTACTAGCGGGGGCTCTGATGAGCAGTACTTC. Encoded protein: CASSSYPPTSGGSDEQYF.

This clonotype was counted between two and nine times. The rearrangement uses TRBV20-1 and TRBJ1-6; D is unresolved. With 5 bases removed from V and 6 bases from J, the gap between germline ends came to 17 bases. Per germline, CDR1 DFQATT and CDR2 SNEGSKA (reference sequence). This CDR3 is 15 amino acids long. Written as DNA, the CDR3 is TGCAGTGCTGTCGTGGTCGCCGGACGTAATTCACCCCTCCACTTT. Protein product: CSAVVVAGRNSPLHF.

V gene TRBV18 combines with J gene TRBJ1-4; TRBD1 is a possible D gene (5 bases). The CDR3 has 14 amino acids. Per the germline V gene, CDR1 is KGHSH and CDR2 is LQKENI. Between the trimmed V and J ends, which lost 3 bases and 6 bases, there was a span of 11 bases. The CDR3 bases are TGTGCCAGCTCACCCAGACAGAGGGATGAAAAACTGTTTTTT. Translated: CASSPRQRDEKLFF.

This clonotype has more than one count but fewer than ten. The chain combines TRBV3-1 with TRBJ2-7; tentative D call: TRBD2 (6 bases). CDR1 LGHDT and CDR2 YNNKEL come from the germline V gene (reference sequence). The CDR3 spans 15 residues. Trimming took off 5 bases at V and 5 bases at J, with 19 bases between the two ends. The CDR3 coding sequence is TGTGCCAGCAGCTACGCAGGCGGGACCCCCCACGAGCAGTACTTC. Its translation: CASSYAGGTPHEQYF.